These 4 T cell receptor beta chains were sequenced from one sample in a study of control samples from healthy donors and cancer patients. Sequencing was performed with immunoSEQ multiplex PCR; in TCRdb, only in-frame clones are kept and a portion is missing. Here the sample spans some 70,000 clones, 75% to 90% being singletons. The specimen was PBMCs. The receptors stem from a woman aged 45-60 years with lung cancer.

The V gene is TRBV14, the J gene TRBJ2-1, with 11 positions matching TRBD2. Germline values: CDR1 SGHDN, CDR2 FVKESK. CDR3 length: 18 amino acids. V shed 0 bases and J 2 bases; nucleotides not matched to a gene: 6. CDR3 region: CASSQDASGGSPYNEQFF. The CDR3 nucleotides read TGTGCCAGCAGCCAAGACGCTAGCGGGGGGTCCCCCTACAATGAGCAGTTCTTC.

The rearrangement uses TRBV2 and TRBJ2-1; the match to TRBD2 covers 10 bases. The length of the CDR3 is 13 residues. In germline, CDR1 is SNHLY, CDR2 FYNNEI. V shed 8 bases, J shed 8 bases, and the junction held 6 bases outside the gene matches. CDR3 residues: CASRRTSGHEQFF. CDR3 coding DNA: TGTGCCAGCCGAAGGACTAGCGGTCATGAGCAGTTCTTC.

The chain combines TRBV18 with TRBJ2-3; the match to TRBD1 covers 9 bases. The CDR3 is made up of 14 amino acids. Germline trimming cut 2 bases from V and 5 bases from J; bases unmatched to any gene: 2. CDR1 and CDR2 from the germline V gene are KGHSH and LQKENI. The CDR3 protein is CASSPNRGQDTQYF. The CDR3 coding sequence is TGTGCCAGCTCACCAAACAGGGGGCAAGATACGCAGTATTTT. Based on the CDR3 plus reference TRBV18 and TRBJ2-3, the full variable domain is NAGVMQNPRHLVRRRGQEARLRCSPMKGHSHVYWYRQLPEEGLKFMVYLQKENIIDESGMPKERFSAEFPKEGPSILRIQQVVRGDSAAYFCASSPNRGQDTQYFGPGTRLTVL.

V gene TRBV19 combines with J gene TRBJ2-3; TRBD1 aligns across 10 bases. CDR1 and CDR2 from the germline V gene are LNHDA and SQIVND (reference sequence). The CDR3 spans 15 residues. V dropped 5 bases and J dropped 2; count of bases not matched to a gene: 4. Here the CDR3 reads CASSEDRGNTDTQYF. Here the CDR3 DNA reads TGTGCCAGTAGTGAGGACAGGGGGAACACAGATACGCAGTATTTT.